A single T cell receptor beta chain is shown here with its context. This CDR3 comprises 12 residues. Trimming left V 1 base short and J 5 bases short, with 6 bases between. The V gene's germline CDR1 is SNHLY and CDR2 FYNNEI. The table came from immunoSEQ multiplex PCR; TCRdb's copy has only in-frame clones and leaves some out. The table includes some 72,000 clones, roughly four fifths detected once. This record comes from a study of T cells in localized non-small cell lung cancer. This chain joins TRBV2 and TRBJ2-7; D is undetermined. Source: peripheral blood, taken before any cancer treatment. The TCR sequence derives from a man aged 35-69 years with stage I lung adenocarcinoma. CDR3 protein: CASSEVPHEQYF. For the CDR3, the DNA is TGTGCCAGCAGTGAAGTCCCCCACGAGCAGTACTTC. Complete variable domain (other parts from reference TRBV2 and TRBJ2-7): EPEVTQTPSHQVTQMGQEVILRCVPISNHLYFYWYRQILGQKVEFLVSFYNNEISEKSEIFDDQFSVERPDGSNFTLKIRSTKLEDSAMYFCASSEVPHEQYFGPGTRLTVT.